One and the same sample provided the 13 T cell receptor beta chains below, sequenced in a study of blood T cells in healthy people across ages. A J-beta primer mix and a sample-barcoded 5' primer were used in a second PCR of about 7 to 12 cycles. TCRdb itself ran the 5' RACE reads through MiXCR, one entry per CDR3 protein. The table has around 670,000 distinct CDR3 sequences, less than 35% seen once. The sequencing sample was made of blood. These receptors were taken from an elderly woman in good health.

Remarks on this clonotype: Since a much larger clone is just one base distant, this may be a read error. CDR3 in DNA: TGCAGCGTTCGCCGGACACCTAATGAAAAACTGTTTTTT. It specifies CSVRRTPNEKLFF. The chain uses TRBV29-1 and TRBJ1-4; a possible D gene is TRBD1 (5 bases). The CDR3 is 13 amino acids. V was cut by 5 bases and J by 3 bases, with 10 bases left in between. CDR1 is SQVTM, CDR2 ANQGSEA, per germline. Variable domain in full (rest from reference TRBV29-1 and TRBJ1-4): SAVISQKPSRDICQRGTSLTIQCQVDSQVTMMFWYRQQPGQSLTLIATANQGSEATYESGFVIDKFPISRPNLTFSTLTVSNMSPEDSSIYLCSVRRTPNEKLFFGSGTQLSVL.

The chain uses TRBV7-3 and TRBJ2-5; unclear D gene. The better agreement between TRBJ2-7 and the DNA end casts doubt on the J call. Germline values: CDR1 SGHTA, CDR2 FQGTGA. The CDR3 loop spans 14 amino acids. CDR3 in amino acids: CASSLADGAYEQYF. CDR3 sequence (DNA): TGTGCCAGCAGCTTAGCGGACGGAGCCTACGAGCAGTACTTC.

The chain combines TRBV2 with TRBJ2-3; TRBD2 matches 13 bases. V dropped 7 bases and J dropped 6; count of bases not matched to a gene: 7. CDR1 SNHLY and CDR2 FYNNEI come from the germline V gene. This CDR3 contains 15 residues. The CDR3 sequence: CASTSTSGGWDTQYF. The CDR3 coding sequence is TGTGCCAGCACCTCGACTAGCGGGGGGTGGGATACGCAGTATTTT. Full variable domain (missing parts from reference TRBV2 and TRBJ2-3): EPEVTQTPSHQVTQMGQEVILRCVPISNHLYFYWYRQILGQKVEFLVSFYNNEISEKSEIFDDQFSVERPDGSNFTLKIRSTKLEDSAMYFCASTSTSGGWDTQYFGPGTRLTVL.

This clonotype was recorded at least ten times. CDR3 protein: CASSSAGGGSTDTQYF. The CDR3 DNA reads as TGTGCCAGCAGCTCAGCTGGGGGAGGATCCACAGATACGCAGTATTTT. This chain links TRBV11-2 with TRBJ2-3; possible D gene TRBD2, 6 bases. V lost 4 bases and J lost 2, with 16 bases in between. This CDR3 is built from 16 residues. Per germline, CDR1 SGHAT and CDR2 FQNNGV.

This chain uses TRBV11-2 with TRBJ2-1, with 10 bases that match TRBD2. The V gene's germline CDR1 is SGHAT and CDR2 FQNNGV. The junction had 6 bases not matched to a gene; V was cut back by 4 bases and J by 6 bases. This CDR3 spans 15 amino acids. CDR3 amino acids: CASSSSAGGFNEQFF. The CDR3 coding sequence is TGTGCCAGCAGCTCTTCAGCGGGGGGGTTCAATGAGCAGTTCTTC. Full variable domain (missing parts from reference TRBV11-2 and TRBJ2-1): EAGVAQSPRYKIIEKRQSVAFWCNPISGHATLYWYQQILGQGPKLLIQFQNNGVVDDSQLPKDRFSAERLKGVDSTLKIQPAKLEDSAVYLCASSSSAGGFNEQFFGPGTRLTVL.

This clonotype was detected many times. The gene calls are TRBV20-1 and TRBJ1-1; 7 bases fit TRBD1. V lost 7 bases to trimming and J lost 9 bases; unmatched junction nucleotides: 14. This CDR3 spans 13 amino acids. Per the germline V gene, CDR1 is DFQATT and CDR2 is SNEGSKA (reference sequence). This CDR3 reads CSVKRQGGNQAFF. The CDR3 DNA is TGCAGTGTCAAGAGACAGGGTGGAAATCAAGCTTTCTTT.

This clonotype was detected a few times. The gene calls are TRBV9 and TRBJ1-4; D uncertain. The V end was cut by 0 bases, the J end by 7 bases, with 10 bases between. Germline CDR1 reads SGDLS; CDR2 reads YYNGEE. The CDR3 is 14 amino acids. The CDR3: CASSVGPGREKLFF. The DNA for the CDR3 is TGTGCCAGCAGCGTAGGTCCTGGACGTGAAAAACTGTTTTTT.

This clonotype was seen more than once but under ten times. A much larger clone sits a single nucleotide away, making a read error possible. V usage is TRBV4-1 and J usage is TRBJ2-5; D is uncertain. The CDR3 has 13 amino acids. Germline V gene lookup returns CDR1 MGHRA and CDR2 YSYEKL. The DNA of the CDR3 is TGCGCCCGCAGCCAAGAGGACGGAGAGACCCAGTACTTC. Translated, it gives CARSQEDGETQYF.

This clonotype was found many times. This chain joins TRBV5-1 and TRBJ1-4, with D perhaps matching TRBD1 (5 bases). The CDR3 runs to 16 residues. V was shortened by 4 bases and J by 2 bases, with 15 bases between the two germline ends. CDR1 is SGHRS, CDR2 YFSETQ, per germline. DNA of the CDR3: TGCGCCAGCAGCCGTAGGGGTTTAACGACTAATGAAAAACTGTTTTTT. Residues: CASSRRGLTTNEKLFF.

The CDR3 sequence is CASRHRGGTEAFF. The DNA of the CDR3 is TGTGCCAGCAGACACCGGGGAGGCACTGAAGCTTTCTTT. The chain has TRBV3-1 and TRBJ1-1; unclear D gene. V dropped 6 bases and J dropped 4 bases, with 12 bases sitting between them. CDR3 length: 13 residues. CDR1 is LGHDT, CDR2 YNNKEL, per germline (reference sequence).

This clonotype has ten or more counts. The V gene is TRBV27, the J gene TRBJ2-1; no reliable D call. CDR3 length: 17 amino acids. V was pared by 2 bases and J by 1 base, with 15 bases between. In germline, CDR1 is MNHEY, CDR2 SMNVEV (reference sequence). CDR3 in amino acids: CASSLVVRRGSYNEQFF. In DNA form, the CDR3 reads TGTGCCAGCAGTTTAGTCGTAAGGAGAGGATCCTACAATGAGCAGTTCTTC.

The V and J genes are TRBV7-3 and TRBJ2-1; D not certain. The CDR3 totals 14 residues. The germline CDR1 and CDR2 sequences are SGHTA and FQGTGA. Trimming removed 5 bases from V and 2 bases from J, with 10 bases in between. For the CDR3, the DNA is TGTGCCAGCAGCGGTGGGCAGCCCTACAATGAGCAGTTCTTC. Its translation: CASSGGQPYNEQFF.

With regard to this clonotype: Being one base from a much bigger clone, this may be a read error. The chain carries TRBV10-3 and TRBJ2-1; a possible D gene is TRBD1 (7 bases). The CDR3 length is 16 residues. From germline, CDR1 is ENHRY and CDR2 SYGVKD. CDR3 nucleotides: TGTGCCAGCAGTGAGTCAGGGGCAGGGGGGAACAATGAGCAGTTCTTC. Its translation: CASSESGAGGNNEQFF.